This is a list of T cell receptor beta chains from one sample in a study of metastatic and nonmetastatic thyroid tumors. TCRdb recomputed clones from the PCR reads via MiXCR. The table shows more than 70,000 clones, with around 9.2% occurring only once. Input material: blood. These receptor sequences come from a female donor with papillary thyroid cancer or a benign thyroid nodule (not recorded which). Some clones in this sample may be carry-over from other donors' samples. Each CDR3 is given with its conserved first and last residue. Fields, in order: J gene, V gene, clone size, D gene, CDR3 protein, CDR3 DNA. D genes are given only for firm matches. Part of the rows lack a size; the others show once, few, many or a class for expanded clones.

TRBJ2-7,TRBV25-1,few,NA,CASSESGRGGEQYF,TGTGCCAGCAGTGAATCTGGGCGGGGTGGTGAGCAGTACTTC
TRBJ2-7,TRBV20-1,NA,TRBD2,CSATSGVSSYEQYF,TGCAGTGCTACTAGCGGGGTCTCCTCCTACGAGCAGTACTTC
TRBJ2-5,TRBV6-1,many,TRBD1,CASSSGTGGKETQYF,TGTGCCAGCAGTTCCGGGACAGGGGGTAAGGAGACCCAATACTTC
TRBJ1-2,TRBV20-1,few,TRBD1,CSASLDREGGYTF,TGCAGTGCTAGTCTGGACAGGGAGGGTGGCTACACCTTC
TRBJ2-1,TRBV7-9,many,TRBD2,CASSWTSGGYNEQFF,TGTGCCAGCAGCTGGACTAGCGGGGGTTACAATGAGCAGTTCTTC
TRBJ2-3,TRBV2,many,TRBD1,CASSRDRGGTDTQYF,TGTGCCAGCAGTCGGGACAGGGGAGGAACAGATACGCAGTATTTT
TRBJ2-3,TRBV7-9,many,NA,CASSPPGSTDTQYF,TGTGCCAGCAGCCCACCGGGGAGCACAGATACGCAGTATTTT
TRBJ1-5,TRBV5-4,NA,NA,CASSQGGANQPQHF,TGTGCCAGCAGCCAGGGTGGGGCCAATCAGCCCCAGCATTTT
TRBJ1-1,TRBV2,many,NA,CASSTQPNTEAFF,TGTGCCAGCAGTACACAACCGAACACTGAAGCTTTCTTT
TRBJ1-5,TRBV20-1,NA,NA,CSASHFDQGHPQHF,TGCAGTGCTAGTCATTTCGATCAAGGACACCCCCAGCATTTT
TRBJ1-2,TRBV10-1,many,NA,CASSESEGYGYTF,TGCGCCAGCAGTGAGTCGGAAGGCTATGGCTACACCTTC